The 26 T cell receptor beta chains below were found in one sample sequenced in a study of blood T cell repertoires in COVID-19. Using immunoSEQ multiplex PCR, the repertoire was profiled, and TCRdb retains in-frame clones only, with some absent. The sample records 70,000 or so clones, approximately 89% being singletons. The sample comprised peripheral blood. These receptors originate from a woman in her sixties or seventies with acute or convalescent COVID-19.

This rearrangement joins TRBV19 to TRBJ2-3, with D possibly TRBD1 on 7 matching bases. Trimming removed 7 bases at V and 3 bases at J, with 14 bases between. Germline V gives CDR1 LNHDA, CDR2 SQIVND (reference sequence). The CDR3 is 14 residues long. This CDR3 is CASTETGRTDTQYF. The CDR3, as DNA: TGTGCCAGTACCGAGACAGGGAGGACAGATACGCAGTATTTT.

The chain links TRBV7-9 to TRBJ2-3; a possible D gene is TRBD2 (6 bases). Germline-derived CDR1 and CDR2 are SEHNR and FQNEAQ (reference sequence). This CDR3 is 15 amino acids long. V lost 1 base and J lost 1, with 9 bases in between. CDR3 bases: TGTGCCAGCAGCTTAGTTGGAGGGCGCACAGATACGCAGTATTTT. This encodes CASSLVGGRTDTQYF. Complete variable domain (other parts from reference TRBV7-9 and TRBJ2-3): DTGVSQNPRHKITKRGQNVTFRCDPISEHNRLYWYRQTLGQGPEFLTYFQNEAQLEKSRLLSDRFSAERPKGSFSTLEIQRTEQGDSAMYLCASSLVGGRTDTQYFGPGTRLTVL.

This chain uses TRBV10-1 with TRBJ2-2; 7 bases match TRBD2. The V and J ends lost 3 bases and 5 bases, in that order; junction bases with no gene match: 3. CDR1 is WNHNN and CDR2 is SYGVQD in the germline V gene (reference sequence). The CDR3 runs 14 residues. The CDR3 bases are TGCGCCAGCAGTGAAGCGGGGAGGACCGGGGAGCTGTTTTTT. Translation gives CASSEAGRTGELFF.

This chain joins TRBV10-3 and TRBJ1-3; D is perhaps TRBD1 (6 bases). Deletions cut 4 bases from V and 1 base from J, with 11 bases between. The length of the CDR3 is 15 residues. Germline values: CDR1 ENHRY, CDR2 SYGVKD. The CDR3 loop is CAISVRQGSGNTIYF. DNA for the CDR3: TGTGCCATCAGTGTTCGGCAGGGGTCTGGAAACACCATATATTTT.

The genes are TRBV6-5 and TRBJ2-6, with 11 positions matching TRBD1. The CDR3 loop spans 15 amino acids. Germline-derived CDR1 and CDR2 are MNHEY and SVGAGI. Unmatched junction bases numbered 2, after V lost 6 bases and J lost 4 bases. The CDR3 loop is CASSGQGAGANVLTF. As DNA, the CDR3 is TGTGCCAGCAGCGGACAGGGGGCGGGGGCCAACGTCCTGACTTTC.

This clone was observed a handful of times. The V and J genes are TRBV12-2 and TRBJ2-7; TRBD1, the D gene given by the table, was not confirmed from the DNA. TRBV12-2 is flagged as a pseudogene. The CDR3 runs 19 residues. The DNA for the CDR3 is TGTGCAAGTCGCTTAGGCAAAGCAAAGGGACAGAGGGACGACTACGAGCAGTACTTC. Translated: CASRLGKAKGQRDDYEQYF.

V usage is TRBV4-1 and J usage is TRBJ1-6; D is possibly TRBD1 (5 bases). Germline CDR1 reads MGHRA; CDR2 reads YSYEKL. The CDR3 sequence is 14 residues long. V was pared by 0 bases and J by 14 bases, with 14 bases between. The CDR3, as DNA: TGCGCCAGCAGCCAAGAAGGATGGGACTTGGCCCTCCACTTT. Amino acids: CASSQEGWDLALHF.

The chain uses TRBV3-1 (or the pseudogene TRBV3-2) and TRBJ2-3; perhaps TRBD2 as D (5 bases). The CDR3 extends over 13 amino acids. Germline loops: CDR1 LGHDT, CDR2 YNNKEL (reference sequence). V was shortened by 8 bases and J by 1 base, with 10 bases between the two germline ends. This chain's CDR3 is CASGYGGTDTQYF. CDR3 sequence (DNA): TGTGCCAGCGGCTACGGGGGCACAGATACGCAGTATTTT.

This chain connects TRBV7-2 to TRBJ2-2, with 7 bases that match TRBD2. The CDR3 has 16 amino acids. V lost 0 bases to trimming and J lost 3 bases; unmatched junction nucleotides: 4. CDR1 and CDR2 (germline): SGHTA, FQGNSA. CDR3 in DNA: TGTGCCAGCAGCTTAGCAGGCGGGGGATACACCGGGGAGCTGTTTTTT. Translated: CASSLAGGGYTGELFF.

This chain uses TRBV19 with TRBJ1-6, with 10 bases that match TRBD1. The V gene's germline CDR1 is LNHDA and CDR2 SQIVND (reference sequence). V was pared by 6 bases and J by 10 bases, with 12 bases of the junction left unmatched. This CDR3 is built from 16 residues. The CDR3 DNA is TGTGCCAGTAGCGTCCGGGACAGGGGCCCTAAGTCACCCCTCCACTTT. It codes for CASSVRDRGPKSPLHF.

The J gene is TRBJ2-1, the V gene TRBV4-1; TRBD1 is a possible D gene (5 bases). Germline V CDR1 and CDR2: MGHRA, YSYEKL. This CDR3 spans 17 amino acids. Trimming left V 1 base short and J 2 bases short, with 15 bases between. CDR3 bases: TGCGCCAGCAGCCAAGGAAGGGGCGGTGGGCCCTACAATGAGCAGTTCTTC. Residues: CASSQGRGGGPYNEQFF.

The chain couples TRBV28 to TRBJ1-4; possibly TRBD1 for D (6 bases). V lost 2 bases, J lost 8 bases, and 12 bases lay in between. Germline loops: CDR1 MDHEN, CDR2 SYDVKM. CDR3 length: 14 amino acids. For the CDR3, the DNA is TGTGCCAGCAGTTTACTGGACAGCAAGGAAAAACTGTTTTTT. It translates to CASSLLDSKEKLFF.

The gene calls are TRBV21-1 and TRBJ1-2; the D call in the table, TRBD1, was not verified against the DNA. TRBV21-1 is a pseudogene. The CDR3 runs 16 residues. CDR3 amino acids: CASSKASLTGGYGYTF. The CDR3 bases are TGTGCCAGCAGCAAAGCTTCCTTGACAGGCGGCTATGGCTACACCTTC.

The chain employs TRBV5-5 and TRBJ1-2; D possibly corresponds to TRBD1 (5 bases). The CDR3 spans 14 residues. V lost 0 bases, J lost 3 bases, and 9 bases lay in between. In germline, CDR1 is SGHKS, CDR2 YYEKEE (reference sequence). CDR3 in DNA: TGTGCCAGCAGCTTGGTTGCGGGGCACTATGGCTACACCTTC. Protein product: CASSLVAGHYGYTF.

The chain uses TRBV5-6 and TRBJ2-7, with TRBD2 matching over 7 bases. The junction had 3 bases not matched to a gene; V was cut back by 2 bases and J by 1 base. There are 14 residues in the CDR3. Germline CDR1 reads SGHDT; CDR2 reads YYEEEE. The CDR3 reads CASSLGGRSYEQYF. CDR3 nucleotide sequence: TGTGCCAGCAGCTTAGGCGGGAGATCCTACGAGCAGTACTTC.

V is TRBV11-2 and J is TRBJ1-1, with D possibly TRBD1 on 6 matching bases. This CDR3 has 13 amino acids. Germline V gives CDR1 SGHAT, CDR2 FQNNGV. Trimming stripped 2 bases from V and 5 bases from J, with 9 bases between. Written as DNA, the CDR3 is TGTGCCAGCAGCTTACAAGGGGGAACTGAAGCTTTCTTT. This translates into CASSLQGGTEAFF.

The chain couples TRBV28 to TRBJ1-6; the D is unclear. V was clipped by 3 bases and J by 8 bases, with 14 bases between them. Germline V gene data show CDR1 as MDHEN and CDR2 as SYDVKM. The CDR3 contains 15 residues. CDR3 sequence (DNA): TGTGCCAGCAGTTTTAGGAGCGGATGGGATTCACCCCTCCACTTT. It is translated as CASSFRSGWDSPLHF.

The V call is TRBV7-9, the J call TRBJ2-3; the match to TRBD2 covers 11 bases. The V and J ends lost 2 bases and 6 bases, in that order; junction bases with no gene match: 4. Germline CDR1 reads SEHNR; CDR2 reads FQNEAQ (reference sequence). The CDR3 covers 15 residues. The DNA for the CDR3 is TGTGCCAGCAGCTTACTAGCGGGGGGTTGGGATACGCAGTATTTT. Translation: CASSLLAGGWDTQYF.

CDR3 amino acids: CASSPGGARGANVLTF. In DNA, the CDR3 is TGTGCCAGCAGCCCAGGGGGCGCGAGGGGGGCCAACGTCCTGACTTTC. This chain links TRBV9 with TRBJ2-6, with 8 bases aligning to TRBD1. The CDR3 spans 16 residues. V shed 4 bases and J 4 bases; nucleotides not matched to a gene: 7. In germline, CDR1 is SGDLS, CDR2 YYNGEE.

The rearrangement joins TRBV30 to TRBJ1-6; the match to TRBD1 covers 7 bases. The V gene end was trimmed by 4 bases and the J gene end by 9 bases; junction bases not matched to a gene: 9. The CDR3 is 14 amino acids. Germline V lookup: CDR1 GTSNPN, CDR2 SVGIG (reference sequence). CDR3 residues: CAWNDRVSGSPLHF. The CDR3, as DNA: TGTGCCTGGAATGACAGGGTTTCTGGTTCACCCCTCCACTTT.

The chain carries TRBV18 and TRBJ2-5, with TRBD1 matching over 7 bases. J gave up 2 bases and V 2 bases, and 14 bases lay outside the gene matches. The CDR3 totals 18 residues. Germline loops: CDR1 KGHSH, CDR2 LQKENI. The CDR3 is CASSPKILRTGLQETQYF. The CDR3, as DNA: TGTGCCAGCTCACCAAAGATTTTGAGGACAGGATTACAAGAGACCCAGTACTTC.

Comments on this clone: A much larger clone lies a single base off, so this may be a read error. Other DNA sequences of this sample code for an identical CDR3. CDR3 nucleotide sequence: TGTGCCAGCTCACCGGGACAAGCCACTGAAGCTTTCTTT. Its translation: CASSPGQATEAFF. This rearrangement joins TRBV18 to TRBJ1-1; D is perhaps TRBD1 (6 bases). This CDR3 spans 13 amino acids. CDR1 is KGHSH, CDR2 LQKENI, per germline. The V gene lost 3 bases and the J gene lost 4 bases, with 9 bases spanning the gap.

The V gene is TRBV5-6, the J gene TRBJ2-3, with TRBD2 matching 10 bases. The CDR3 loop spans 12 amino acids. The V and J ends lost 1 base and 11 bases, in that order; junction bases with no gene match: 1. Per the germline V gene, CDR1 is SGHDT and CDR2 is YYEEEE. The CDR3, as DNA: TGTGCCAGCAGCTTGTCTAGCGGGGGGCAGTATTTT. It yields the protein CASSLSSGGQYF.

The chain links TRBV7-9 to TRBJ1-1; 10 nucleotides agree with TRBD1. This CDR3 has 14 residues. Germline V gene sequence: CDR1 SEHNR, CDR2 FQNEAQ (reference sequence). V lost 5 bases, J lost 4 bases, and 4 bases stayed unmatched. CDR3 nucleotide sequence: TGTGCCAGCAGCGCGGGACAGGGGACCACTGAAGCTTTCTTT. This translates into CASSAGQGTTEAFF.

This rearrangement joins TRBV27 to TRBJ2-1; 8 bases match TRBD1. Trimming at V came to 3 bases and at J to 0 bases, leaving 4 bases not matched to a gene. The CDR3 length is 16 residues. Germline V gene lookup returns CDR1 MNHEY and CDR2 SMNVEV (reference sequence). CDR3 amino acids: CASSFRGPSSYNEQFF. The CDR3 region has the DNA TGTGCCAGCAGTTTCAGGGGGCCTAGCTCCTACAATGAGCAGTTCTTC.

This chain connects TRBV5-1 to TRBJ1-2, with unresolved D. V lost 0 bases, J lost 3 bases, and 6 bases lay in between. The CDR3 sequence is 13 residues long. From germline, CDR1 is SGHRS and CDR2 YFSETQ. The CDR3 sequence is CASSLGPDYGYTF. CDR3 bases: TGCGCCAGCAGCTTGGGCCCAGACTATGGCTACACCTTC.